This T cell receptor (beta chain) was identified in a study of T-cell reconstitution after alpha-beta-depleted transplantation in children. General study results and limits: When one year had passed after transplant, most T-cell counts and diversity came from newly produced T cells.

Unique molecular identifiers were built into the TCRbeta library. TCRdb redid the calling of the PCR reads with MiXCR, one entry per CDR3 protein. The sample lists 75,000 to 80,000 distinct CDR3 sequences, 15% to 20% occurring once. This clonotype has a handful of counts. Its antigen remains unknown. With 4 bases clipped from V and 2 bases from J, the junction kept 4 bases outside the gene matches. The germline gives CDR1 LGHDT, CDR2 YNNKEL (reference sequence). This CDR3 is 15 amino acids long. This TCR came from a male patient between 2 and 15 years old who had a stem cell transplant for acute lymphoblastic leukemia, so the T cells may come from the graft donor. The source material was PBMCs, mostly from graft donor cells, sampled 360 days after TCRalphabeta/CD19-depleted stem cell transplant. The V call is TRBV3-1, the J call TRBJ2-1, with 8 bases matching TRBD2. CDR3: CASSLSGTPYNEQFF. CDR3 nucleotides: TGTGCCAGCAGCCTTAGCGGGACCCCCTACAATGAGCAGTTCTTC.